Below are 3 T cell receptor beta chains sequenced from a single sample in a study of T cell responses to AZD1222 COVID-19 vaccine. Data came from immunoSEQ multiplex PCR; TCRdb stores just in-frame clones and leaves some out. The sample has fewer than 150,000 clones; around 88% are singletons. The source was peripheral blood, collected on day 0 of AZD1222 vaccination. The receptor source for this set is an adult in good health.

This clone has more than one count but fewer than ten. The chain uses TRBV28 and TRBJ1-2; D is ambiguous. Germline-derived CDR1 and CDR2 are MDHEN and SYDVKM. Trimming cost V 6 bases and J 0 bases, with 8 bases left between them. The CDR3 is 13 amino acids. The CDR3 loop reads CASSPGTNYGYTF. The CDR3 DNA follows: TGTGCCAGCAGCCCGGGAACTAACTATGGCTACACCTTC.

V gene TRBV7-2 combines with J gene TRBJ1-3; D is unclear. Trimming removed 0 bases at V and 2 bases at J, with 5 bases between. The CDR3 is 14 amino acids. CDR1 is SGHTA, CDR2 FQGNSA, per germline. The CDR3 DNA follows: TGTGCCAGCAGCTTAGCTAGCGCTGGAAACACCATATATTTT. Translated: CASSLASAGNTIYF.

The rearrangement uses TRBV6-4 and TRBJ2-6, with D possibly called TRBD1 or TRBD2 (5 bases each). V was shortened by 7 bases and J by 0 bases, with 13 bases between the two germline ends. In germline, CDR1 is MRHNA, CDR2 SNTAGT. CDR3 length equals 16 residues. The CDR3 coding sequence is TGTGCCAGCACCGAGGACGGGACCTCTGGGGCCAACGTCCTGACTTTC. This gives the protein CASTEDGTSGANVLTF.